The subject of this entry is one T cell receptor (beta chain). V lost 3 bases, J lost 4 bases, and 8 bases stayed unmatched. The CDR3 covers 16 residues. Germline loops: CDR1 LNHDA, CDR2 SQIVND (reference sequence). The data originate from a study of blood T cell repertoires in COVID-19. Study overall: The United States, Italy and Spain provided the acute and convalescent COVID-19 samples. T cells, B-cell-depleted T cells, or PBMCs supplied cDNA or gDNA.

As processed by the authors: For nucleated cells, counts were estimated from reference gene primer amplification. Clones were sequenced by immunoSEQ multiplex PCR, and TCRdb holds only the in-frame ones, with some missing. That table supplies the V and J calls and clone size; D and trimming were determined from the DNA. The data show about 82,000 clones, with more than 70% seen just once and around 15% held by the top ten. The rearrangement links TRBV19 to TRBJ1-4; 7 bases are a match to TRBD1. The sequence derives from a woman in her sixties or seventies with acute or convalescent COVID-19. The sequencing sample was made of peripheral blood. CDR3 DNA: TGTGCCAGTAGTATGGGGTCGGGACAGTATAATGAAAAACTGTTTTTT. This codes for CASSMGSGQYNEKLFF.